These 31 T cell receptor beta chains came from one sample sequenced in a study of blood T cell repertoires in COVID-19. Sequencing used immunoSEQ multiplex PCR; TCRdb keeps in-frame clones, though not all of them. There are approximately 100,000 clones in the sample; 80% to 90% occur only once, and 11% lies in the top ten. The specimen was peripheral blood. The source of these receptors is a woman aged 30 to 39 with acute or convalescent COVID-19.

In nucleotides, the CDR3 is TGTGCCAGCAGTTCCCATCAGAAGAAATCCTACGAGCAGTACTTC. Its protein product is CASSSHQKKSYEQYF. J is TRBJ2-7 and V is TRBV27; D is unclear. Germline CDR1 MNHEY, CDR2 SMNVEV (reference sequence). The CDR3 has 15 residues. The V end lost 4 bases, the J end lost 1 base, and 14 bases lay between the germline ends.

V gene TRBV28 combines with J gene TRBJ1-3, with D unclear. V was trimmed by 5 bases and J by 0 bases, leaving 5 bases between them. Germline V CDR1 and CDR2: MDHEN, SYDVKM. The CDR3 loop spans 13 amino acids. The CDR3 bases are TGTGCCAGCAGTCTTTACTCTGGAAACACCATATATTTT. Encoded protein: CASSLYSGNTIYF. The full variable domain, completed using reference TRBV28 and TRBJ1-3, is DVKVTQSSRYLVKRTGEKVFLECVQDMDHENMFWYRQDPGLGLRLIYFSYDVKMKEKGDIPEGYSVSREKKERFSLILESASTNQTSMYLCASSLYSGNTIYFGEGSWLTVV.

The rearrangement joins TRBV5-6 to TRBJ2-1, with TRBD1 as a possible D gene (5 bases). Per the germline V gene, CDR1 is SGHDT and CDR2 is YYEEEE. The CDR3 covers 16 residues. Trimming shortened V by 4 bases and J by 4 bases, and 18 bases separated the two germline ends. CDR3 in DNA: TGTGCCAGCAGCGATGACTTGACAGACCCGTACAATGAGCAGTTCTTC. Protein: CASSDDLTDPYNEQFF.

The chain's CDR3 is CASSEGLAGSADTQYF. The CDR3 coding sequence is TGTGCCAGCAGCGAGGGACTAGCGGGAAGCGCAGATACGCAGTATTTT. This chain connects TRBV9 to TRBJ2-3, with 13 bases aligning to TRBD2. V dropped 3 bases and J dropped 4; count of bases not matched to a gene: 5. Germline V gives CDR1 SGDLS, CDR2 YYNGEE. CDR3 length equals 16 residues.

The chain uses TRBV5-1 and TRBJ1-2; 7 bases are shared with TRBD1. The CDR3 consists of 15 residues. V was pared by 4 bases and J by 5 bases, with 11 bases of the junction left unmatched. Germline CDR1 SGHRS, CDR2 YFSETQ. Here the CDR3 DNA reads TGCGCCAGCAGCACCTATCCCGGGACAGATTATGGCTACACCTTC. Translation: CASSTYPGTDYGYTF.

Details on this clone: The same CDR3 is also encoded by other DNA sequences in this sample. The chain couples TRBV28 to TRBJ1-2; 7 bases line up with TRBD1. J was trimmed by 2 bases and V by 6 bases; bases with no gene match: 3. There are 13 residues in the CDR3. Germline assignment: CDR1 MDHEN and CDR2 SYDVKM. CDR3 residues: CASSLQGNYGYTF. The DNA for the CDR3 is TGTGCCAGCAGCCTACAGGGGAACTATGGCTACACCTTC.

The gene calls are TRBV6-5 and TRBJ1-5; TRBD1 is a possible D gene (6 bases). Germline V CDR1 and CDR2: MNHEY, SVGAGI. Between the trimmed V and J ends, which lost 8 bases and 6 bases, there was a span of 17 bases. The CDR3 is 14 residues long. The CDR3 spells CASFRGGSTQPQHF. The CDR3 bases are TGTGCCAGCTTTAGGGGGGGAAGTACTCAGCCCCAGCATTTT.

V gene TRBV11-3 combines with J gene TRBJ1-1, with 7 bases aligning to TRBD1. The CDR3 is made up of 15 amino acids. CDR1 is SGHNT, CDR2 YENEEA, per germline. V gave up 5 bases and J gave up 7 bases; unmatched junction bases: 13. The CDR3 DNA reads as TGTGCCAGCAGCCGAGGGGGCCAGCAGAGAATTGAAGCTTTCTTT. Translation: CASSRGGQQRIEAFF.

This sequence joins TRBV11-2 and TRBJ2-7; 10 bases match TRBD1. Looked up from germline, CDR1 is SGHAT and CDR2 is FQNNGV. CDR3 length: 15 residues. The junction had 5 bases not matched to a gene; V was cut back by 3 bases and J by 3 bases. The CDR3: CASSFVGTGVYEQYF. The CDR3 coding sequence is TGTGCCAGCAGCTTCGTCGGGACAGGGGTCTACGAGCAGTACTTC.

The chain's CDR3 is CASGWRGGEQFF. CDR3 nucleotide sequence: TGCGCCAGCGGTTGGAGGGGAGGTGAGCAGTTCTTC. This chain joins TRBV10-1 and TRBJ2-1, with D possibly TRBD2 on 6 matching bases. V lost 8 bases and J lost 9, with 14 bases in between. The CDR3 loop spans 12 amino acids. CDR1 WNHNN and CDR2 SYGVQD come from the germline V gene (reference sequence).

V gene TRBV5-8 combines with J gene TRBJ1-6; 8 positions agree with TRBD1. Germline V gene sequence: CDR1 SGHTS, CDR2 YDEGEE. The CDR3 is 17 residues long. After removal of 5 bases from V and 7 bases from J, the junction contained 14 bases not matched to a gene. The CDR3 bases are TGTGCCAGCAGGCGGAGGGAGGGGACAGGACGAAATTCACCCCTCCACTTT. This translates into CASRRREGTGRNSPLHF. Full variable domain (missing parts from reference TRBV5-8 and TRBJ1-6): EAGVTQSPTHLIKTRGQQATLRCSPISGHTSVYWYQQALGLGLQFLLWYDEGEERNRGNFPPRFSGRQFPNYSSELNVNALELEDSALYLCASRRREGTGRNSPLHFGNGTRLTVT.

The CDR3 is CASGRGGRQPQHF. CDR3 nucleotide sequence: TGTGCCAGCGGTAGGGGGGGCAGGCAGCCCCAGCATTTT. The rearrangement uses TRBV28 and TRBJ1-5, with D possibly matching TRBD1 (6 bases). The ends were cut back, 8 bases at V and 7 bases at J, with 15 bases in the middle. The V gene's germline CDR1 is MDHEN and CDR2 SYDVKM. The CDR3 covers 13 residues.

The rearrangement uses TRBV4-1 and TRBJ1-6; D gene unclear. CDR1 is MGHRA, CDR2 YSYEKL, per germline. This CDR3 is 16 amino acids long. V lost 0 bases and J lost 8, with 14 bases in between. CDR3 in DNA: TGCGCCAGCAGCCAAGATCTAGAGGGCGTATATTCACCCCTCCACTTT. Protein sequence: CASSQDLEGVYSPLHF.

The CDR3 sequence: CASKEQGASNYGYTF. CDR3 DNA: TGCGCCAGCAAGGAACAGGGGGCGTCTAACTATGGCTACACCTTC. This chain connects TRBV5-1 to TRBJ1-2; TRBD1 matches 9 bases. The CDR3 runs to 15 residues. The trim removed 6 bases at V and 0 bases at J, leaving 6 bases unmatched. The germline CDR1 and CDR2 sequences are SGHRS and YFSETQ. Supplemented by reference TRBV5-1 and TRBJ1-2, the full variable domain reads KAGVTQTPRYLIKTRGQQVTLSCSPISGHRSVSWYQQTPGQGLQFLFEYFSETQRNKGNFPGRFSGRQFSNSRSEMNVSTLELGDSALYLCASKEQGASNYGYTFGSGTRLTVV.

This clone turned up a few times. A read error may produce the germline difference seen at one junction end. CDR3 residues: CASSLRGTAAGF. The CDR3 bases are TGTGCCAGCAGCTTAAGGGGGACAGCCGCCGGCTTT. V is TRBV7-3 and J is TRBJ1-6; 7 bases align to TRBD1. The germline CDR1 and CDR2 sequences are SGHTA and FQGTGA. The CDR3 spans 12 residues. The whole variable domain, filled in from reference TRBV7-3 and TRBJ1-6, reads GAGVSQTPSNKVTEKGKYVELRCDPISGHTALYWYRQSLGQGPEFLIYFQGTGAADDSGLPNDRFFAVRPEGSVSTLKIQRTERGDSAVYLCASSLRGTAAGFGNGTRLTVT.

The chain is built from TRBV4-2 and TRBJ2-7; unclear D gene. CDR3 length: 15 residues. V was cut by 0 bases and J by 5 bases, with 14 bases left in between. Per the germline V gene, CDR1 is LGHNA and CDR2 is YNFKEQ. CDR3 bases: TGTGCCAGCAGCCAAGAGGTGGGCAGTAGGAACGAGCAGTACTTC. Residues: CASSQEVGSRNEQYF.

This chain joins TRBV28 and TRBJ1-2; no clear D gene. Germline CDR1 MDHEN, CDR2 SYDVKM. This CDR3 has 13 amino acids. Trimming took off 5 bases at V and 2 bases at J, with 9 bases between the two ends. The CDR3 coding sequence is TGTGCCAGCAGTGCGGGAGGCAACTATGGCTACACCTTC. Amino acids: CASSAGGNYGYTF.

This clone came up once. The CDR3 sequence is CASKAGSYEQYF. For the CDR3, the DNA is TGTGCCAGCAAAGCAGGCTCCTACGAGCAGTACTTC. J is TRBJ2-7 and V is TRBV27; D is unclear. V lost 7 bases to trimming and J lost 0 bases, with 7 bases between them. Germline V gene lookup returns CDR1 MNHEY and CDR2 SMNVEV (reference sequence). The CDR3 extends over 12 amino acids.

The rearrangement uses TRBV9 and TRBJ2-3; TRBD1 might be the D (6 bases). The germline V and J ends were trimmed by 0 bases and 9 bases, with 14 bases remaining between them. Germline values: CDR1 SGDLS, CDR2 YYNGEE. The CDR3 sequence is 14 residues long. The CDR3 DNA reads as TGTGCCAGCAGCGTAGCAGGGCAGGGGTCGACGCAGTATTTT. Protein: CASSVAGQGSTQYF.

The chain is built from TRBV6-5 and TRBJ2-7; the match to TRBD1 covers 7 bases. CDR3 size: 15 residues. The germline V gene encodes CDR1 MNHEY and CDR2 SVGAGI. The V and J ends lost 1 base and 3 bases, in that order; junction bases with no gene match: 6. Here the CDR3 reads CASSYLGTDYYEQYF. As DNA, the CDR3 is TGTGCCAGCAGTTACTTAGGGACAGATTACTACGAGCAGTACTTC.

In DNA form, the CDR3 reads TGTGCCAGCTCACTTCAGGACAGGAACTACGAGCAGTACTTC. Its protein product is CASSLQDRNYEQYF. The chain joins TRBV18 to TRBJ2-7; 7 bases line up with TRBD1. CDR1 is KGHSH and CDR2 is LQKENI in the germline V gene. The CDR3 is 14 amino acids. V lost 4 bases, J lost 3 bases, and 6 bases stayed unmatched.

V is TRBV5-6 and J is TRBJ1-6; D unclear. Trimming stripped 0 bases from V and 4 bases from J, with 14 bases between. Germline-derived CDR1 and CDR2 are SGHDT and YYEEEE. The CDR3 sequence is 17 residues long. CDR3 nucleotide sequence: TGTGCCAGCAGCTTGGGGCCGGGTCCGGGATATAATTCACCCCTCCACTTT. It specifies CASSLGPGPGYNSPLHF.

The chain has TRBV3-1 (or the pseudogene TRBV3-2) and TRBJ1-2; tentative D call: TRBD1 (6 bases). The CDR3 runs to 17 residues. Germline V CDR1 and CDR2: LGHDT, YNNKEL (reference sequence). Trimming removed 5 bases at V and 0 bases at J, with 19 bases between. The CDR3 loop reads CASSFLPGTRANYGYTF. The CDR3 DNA reads as TGTGCCAGCAGCTTCTTGCCCGGGACAAGAGCTAACTATGGCTACACCTTC.

J is TRBJ1-5 and V is TRBV15, with D possibly TRBD1 on 5 matching bases. The CDR3 is 15 amino acids. Germline loops: CDR1 LNHNV, CDR2 YYDKDF (reference sequence). The V and J ends lost 3 bases and 2 bases respectively, with 11 bases between them. CDR3 protein: CATSSKTGGNQPQHF. The DNA for the CDR3 is TGTGCCACCAGCAGTAAAACAGGAGGCAATCAGCCCCAGCATTTT.

Remarks on this clone: This same CDR3 is encoded by further DNA sequences in the sample. The chain uses TRBV7-6 and TRBJ1-1; 11 bases line up with TRBD1. Germline-derived CDR1 and CDR2 are SGHVS and FNYEAQ. V lost 1 base and J lost 2; bases outside the gene matches: 0. The CDR3 length is 15 residues. CDR3 DNA: TGTGCCAGCAGCTTAGGGACAGGGGGCAACACTGAAGCTTTCTTT. Residues: CASSLGTGGNTEAFF.

This rearrangement joins TRBV6-5 to TRBJ2-2; a possible D gene is TRBD2 (6 bases). Germline CDR1 and CDR2: MNHEY and SVGAGI. The CDR3 extends over 14 amino acids. V was pared by 2 bases and J by 4 bases, with 8 bases between. The CDR3 DNA sequence: TGTGCCAGCAGTTACCAGGAGGGCACCGGGGAGCTGTTTTTT. Translated, it gives CASSYQEGTGELFF.

The chain links TRBV28 to TRBJ1-5; TRBD1 might be the D (5 bases). CDR3 size: 14 residues. The germline V gene has CDR1 MDHEN and CDR2 SYDVKM. V lost 8 bases to trimming and J lost 4 bases, with 15 bases between them. The CDR3 spells CASLSRDWNQPQHF. The CDR3 nucleotides read TGTGCCAGCCTTAGCAGGGACTGGAATCAGCCCCAGCATTTT.

The chain combines TRBV12-3 or TRBV12-4 with TRBJ1-1; maybe TRBD1 (6 bases). The CDR3 has 12 residues. Trimming took 7 bases from V and 4 from J, leaving 10 bases between them. DNA for the CDR3: TGTGCCAGCATGGGGGCTAGCACTGAAGCTTTCTTT. It translates to CASMGASTEAFF.

The chain is built from TRBV29-1 and TRBJ1-1; a possible D gene is TRBD1 (6 bases). Germline V gene lookup returns CDR1 SQVTM and CDR2 ANQGSEA. The CDR3 spans 13 residues. V was trimmed by 5 bases and J by 4 bases, leaving 14 bases between them. As DNA, the CDR3 is TGCAGCGTTAGAACAGGGTATTTCACTGAAGCTTTCTTT. Protein sequence: CSVRTGYFTEAFF. The full variable domain, rest sourced from reference TRBV29-1 and TRBJ1-1, is SAVISQKPSRDICQRGTSLTIQCQVDSQVTMMFWYRQQPGQSLTLIATANQGSEATYESGFVIDKFPISRPNLTFSTLTVSNMSPEDSSIYLCSVRTGYFTEAFFGQGTRLTVV.

The J gene is TRBJ2-7, the V gene TRBV2; 7 bases line up with TRBD1. There are 14 residues in the CDR3. The V gene's germline CDR1 is SNHLY and CDR2 FYNNEI. The V segment lost 5 bases and the J segment 2 bases; nucleotides outside the gene matches: 6. CDR3 nucleotides: TGTGCCAGCAGTTTCTACAGGGGAACCTACGAGCAGTACTTC. Translating it yields CASSFYRGTYEQYF.

In this sample, this clone turned up once. The chain is built from TRBV11-3 and TRBJ2-5, with TRBD2 matching 10 bases. Germline loops: CDR1 SGHNT, CDR2 YENEEA. This CDR3 contains 15 residues. V was pared by 4 bases and J by 2 bases, with 4 bases of the junction left unmatched. This CDR3 reads CASSYGTSVQETQYF. The DNA of the CDR3 is TGTGCCAGCAGCTACGGGACTAGCGTTCAAGAGACCCAGTACTTC.